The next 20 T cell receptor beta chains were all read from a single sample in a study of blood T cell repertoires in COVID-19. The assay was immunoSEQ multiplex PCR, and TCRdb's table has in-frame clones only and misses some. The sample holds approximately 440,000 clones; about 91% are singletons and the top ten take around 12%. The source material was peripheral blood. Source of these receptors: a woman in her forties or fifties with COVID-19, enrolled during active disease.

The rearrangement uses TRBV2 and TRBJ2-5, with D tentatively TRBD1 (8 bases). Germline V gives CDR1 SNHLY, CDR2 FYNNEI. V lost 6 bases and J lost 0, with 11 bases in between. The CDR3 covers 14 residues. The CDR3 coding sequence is TGTGCCAGCAGACAGGGGGGGGACCAAGAGACCCAGTACTTC. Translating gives CASRQGGDQETQYF.

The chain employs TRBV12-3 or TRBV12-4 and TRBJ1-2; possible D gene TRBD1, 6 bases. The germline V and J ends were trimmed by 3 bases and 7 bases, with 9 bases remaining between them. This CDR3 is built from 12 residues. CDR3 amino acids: CASSFQGSGYTF. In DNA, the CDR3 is TGTGCCAGCAGTTTTCAGGGGTCTGGCTACACCTTC.

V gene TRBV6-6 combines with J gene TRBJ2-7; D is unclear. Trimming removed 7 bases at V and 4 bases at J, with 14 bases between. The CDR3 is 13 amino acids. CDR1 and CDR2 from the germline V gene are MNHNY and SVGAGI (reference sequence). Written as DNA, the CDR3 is TGTGCCAGCATCGACCCTGGAGAATACGAGCAGTACTTC. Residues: CASIDPGEYEQYF.

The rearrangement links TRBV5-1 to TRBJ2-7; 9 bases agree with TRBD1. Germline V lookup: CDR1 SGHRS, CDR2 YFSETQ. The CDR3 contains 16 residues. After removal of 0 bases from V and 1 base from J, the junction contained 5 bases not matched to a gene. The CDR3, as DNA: TGCGCCAGCAGCTTGGATACAGGACAGGGGTCCTACGAGCAGTACTTC. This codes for CASSLDTGQGSYEQYF.

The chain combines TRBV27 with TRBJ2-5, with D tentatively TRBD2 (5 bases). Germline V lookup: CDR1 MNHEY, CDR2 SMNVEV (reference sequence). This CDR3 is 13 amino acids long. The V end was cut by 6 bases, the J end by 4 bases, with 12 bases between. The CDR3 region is CASRNSVGETQYF. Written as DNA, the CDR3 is TGTGCCAGCAGAAATAGCGTGGGAGAGACCCAGTACTTC.

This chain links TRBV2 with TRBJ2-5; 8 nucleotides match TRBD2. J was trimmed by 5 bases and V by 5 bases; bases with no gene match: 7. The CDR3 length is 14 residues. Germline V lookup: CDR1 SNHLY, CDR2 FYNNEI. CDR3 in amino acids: CASSTNGGGETQYF. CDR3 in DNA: TGTGCCAGCAGTACGAACGGGGGGGGCGAGACCCAGTACTTC.

CDR3: CASSEGGRAGANYGYTF. The CDR3 region has the DNA TGTGCCAGCAGTGAAGGGGGTCGCGCAGGGGCTAACTATGGCTACACCTTC. The gene calls are TRBV25-1 and TRBJ1-2; tentatively, D is TRBD1 (6 bases). The CDR3 spans 17 residues. The V gene lost 2 bases and the J gene lost 0 bases, with 16 bases spanning the gap. Germline assignment: CDR1 MGHDK and CDR2 SYGVNS.

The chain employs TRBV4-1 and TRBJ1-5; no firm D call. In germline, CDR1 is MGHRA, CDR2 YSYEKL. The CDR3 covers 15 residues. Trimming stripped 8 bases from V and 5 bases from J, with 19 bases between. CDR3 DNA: TGCGCCAGCGCTAAGACTCCCGAGACCGATCAGCCCCAGCATTTT. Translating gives CASAKTPETDQPQHF.

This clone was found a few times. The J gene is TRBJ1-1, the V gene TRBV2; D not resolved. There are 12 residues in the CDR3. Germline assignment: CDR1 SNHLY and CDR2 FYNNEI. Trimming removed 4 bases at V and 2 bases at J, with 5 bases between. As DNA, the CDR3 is TGTGCCAGCAGTGTCTATAACACTGAAGCTTTCTTT. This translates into CASSVYNTEAFF.

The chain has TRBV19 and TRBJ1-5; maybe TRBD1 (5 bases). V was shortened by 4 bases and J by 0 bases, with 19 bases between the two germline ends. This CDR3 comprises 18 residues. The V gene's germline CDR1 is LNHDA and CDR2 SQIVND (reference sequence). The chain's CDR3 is CASSTGVGGIGSNQPQHF. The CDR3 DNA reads TGTGCCAGTAGTACGGGCGTGGGGGGGATTGGTAGCAATCAGCCCCAGCATTTT. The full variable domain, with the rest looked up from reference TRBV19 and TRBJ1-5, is DGGITQSPKYLFRKEGQNVTLSCEQNLNHDAMYWYRQDPGQGLRLIYYSQIVNDFQKGDIAEGYSVSREKKESFPLTVTSAQKNPTAFYLCASSTGVGGIGSNQPQHFGDGTRLSIL.

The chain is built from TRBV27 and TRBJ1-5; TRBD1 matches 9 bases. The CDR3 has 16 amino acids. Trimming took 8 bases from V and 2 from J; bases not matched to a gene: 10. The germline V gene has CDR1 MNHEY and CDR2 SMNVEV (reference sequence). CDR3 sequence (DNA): TGTGCCAGCTCAACCGGGACAGGGAGCGGCAATCAGCCCCAGCATTTT. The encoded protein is CASSTGTGSGNQPQHF.

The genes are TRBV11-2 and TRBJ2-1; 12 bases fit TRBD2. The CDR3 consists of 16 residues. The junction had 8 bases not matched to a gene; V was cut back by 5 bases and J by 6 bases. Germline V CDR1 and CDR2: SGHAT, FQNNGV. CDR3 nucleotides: TGTGCCAGCAGCCTCCCCCTAGCGGGGGGGCGCAATGAGCAGTTCTTC. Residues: CASSLPLAGGRNEQFF.

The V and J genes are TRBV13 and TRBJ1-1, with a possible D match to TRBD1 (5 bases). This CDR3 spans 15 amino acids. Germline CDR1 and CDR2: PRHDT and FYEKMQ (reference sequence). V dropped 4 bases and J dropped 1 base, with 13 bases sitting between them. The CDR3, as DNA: TGTGCCAGCAGCTCCGACCTGACAGAGAACACTGAAGCTTTCTTT. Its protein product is CASSSDLTENTEAFF.

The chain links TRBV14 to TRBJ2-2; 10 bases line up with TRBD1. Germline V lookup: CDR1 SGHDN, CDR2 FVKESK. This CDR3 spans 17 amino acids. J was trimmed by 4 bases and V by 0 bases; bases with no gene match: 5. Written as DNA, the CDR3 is TGTGCCAGCAGCCAAGATTTTAGGACAGGGGGCACCGGGGAGCTGTTTTTT. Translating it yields CASSQDFRTGGTGELFF.

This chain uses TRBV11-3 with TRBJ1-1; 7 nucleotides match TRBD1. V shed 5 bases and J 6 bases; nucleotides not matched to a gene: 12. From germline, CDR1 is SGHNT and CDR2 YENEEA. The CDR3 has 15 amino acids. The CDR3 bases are TGTGCCAGCAGCCAATCCACAGGGGCCGGGGCTGAAGCTTTCTTT. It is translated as CASSQSTGAGAEAFF.

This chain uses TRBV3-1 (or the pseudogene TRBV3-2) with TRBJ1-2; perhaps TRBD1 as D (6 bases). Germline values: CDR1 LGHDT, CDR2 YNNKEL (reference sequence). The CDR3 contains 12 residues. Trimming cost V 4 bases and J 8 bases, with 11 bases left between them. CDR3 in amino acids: CASSPTGHGYTF. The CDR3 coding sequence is TGTGCCAGCAGCCCGACAGGTCACGGCTACACCTTC.

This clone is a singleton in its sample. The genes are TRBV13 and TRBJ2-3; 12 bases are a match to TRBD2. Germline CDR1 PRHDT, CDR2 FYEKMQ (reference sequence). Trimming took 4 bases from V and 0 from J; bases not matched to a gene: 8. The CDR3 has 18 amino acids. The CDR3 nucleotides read TGTGCCAGCAGCTCCCGGACTAGCGGGGACTCTAGCACAGATACGCAGTATTTT. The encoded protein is CASSSRTSGDSSTDTQYF.

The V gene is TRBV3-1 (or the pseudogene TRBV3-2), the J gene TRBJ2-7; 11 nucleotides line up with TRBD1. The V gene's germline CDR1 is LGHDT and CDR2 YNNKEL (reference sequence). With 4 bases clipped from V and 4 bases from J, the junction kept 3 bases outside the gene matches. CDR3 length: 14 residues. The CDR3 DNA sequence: TGTGCCAGCAGCCGCGGGACAGGGGGGTACGAGCAGTACTTC. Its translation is CASSRGTGGYEQYF.

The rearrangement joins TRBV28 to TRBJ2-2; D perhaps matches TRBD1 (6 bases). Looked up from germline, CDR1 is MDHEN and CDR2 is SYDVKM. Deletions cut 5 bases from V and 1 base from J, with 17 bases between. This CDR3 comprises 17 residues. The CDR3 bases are TGTGCCAGCAGTCGTACGGGACACGACCTGAACACCGGGGAGCTGTTTTTT. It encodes CASSRTGHDLNTGELFF.

The CDR3 nucleotides are TGTGCCAGCAGCCTGGACAGGGATATTAGCTACACCTTC. It specifies CASSLDRDISYTF. The V gene is TRBV6-5, the J gene TRBJ1-2; 8 bases are shared with TRBD1. Germline CDR1 is MNHEY and CDR2 is SVGAGI. The CDR3 contains 13 residues. V dropped 6 bases and J dropped 9; count of bases not matched to a gene: 9.